These 14 T cell receptor beta chains were sequenced from one sample in a study of a mutant IDH1 vaccine in newly diagnosed glioma. Time point given: week 5, during vaccination. Doses of 300 ug of mutant IDH1 20-mer peptide were given with topical imiquimod. These receptors lack a known antigen. Method: immunoSEQ multiplex PCR; TCRdb's copy keeps in-frame clones and lacks some. The table shows 60,000 or so clones, with around 80% occurring only once. The material sequenced was PBMCs, taken from a glioma patient whose treatment included an IDH1 peptide vaccine. These receptors were collected from a woman aged 45-65 years with glioma.

The V and J genes are TRBV6-4 and TRBJ1-5, with D possibly being TRBD1 (6 bases). Germline V gives CDR1 MRHNA, CDR2 SNTAGT. Trimming removed 6 bases from V and 3 bases from J, with 12 bases in between. This CDR3 comprises 14 residues. The CDR3 DNA reads TGTGCCAGCAGCGCTGGACAGCTCAATCAGCCCCAGCATTTT. Translated, it gives CASSAGQLNQPQHF.

The chain has TRBV18 and TRBJ2-7, with a possible D match to TRBD2 (6 bases). The germline V gene encodes CDR1 KGHSH and CDR2 LQKENI. Trimming pared 2 bases from V and 0 bases from J, leaving 14 bases between. CDR3 length equals 16 residues. This chain's CDR3 is CASSPGPEGNSYEQYF. For the CDR3, the DNA is TGTGCCAGCTCACCAGGACCGGAGGGAAACTCCTACGAGCAGTACTTC. Complete variable domain (other parts from reference TRBV18 and TRBJ2-7): NAGVMQNPRHLVRRRGQEARLRCSPMKGHSHVYWYRQLPEEGLKFMVYLQKENIIDESGMPKERFSAEFPKEGPSILRIQQVVRGDSAAYFCASSPGPEGNSYEQYFGPGTRLTVT.

This chain connects TRBV27 to TRBJ1-4, with 7 bases fitting TRBD1. V lost 3 bases and J lost 8; bases outside the gene matches: 6. This CDR3 spans 14 amino acids. CDR1 and CDR2 (germline): MNHEY, SMNVEV (reference sequence). The CDR3 DNA reads as TGTGCCAGCAGTTTTAGTCAGGGGGGAGAAAAACTGTTTTTT. This gives the protein CASSFSQGGEKLFF.

This clone was observed a single time. The gene calls are TRBV6-6 and TRBJ2-3, with D perhaps matching TRBD2 (6 bases). Germline V gene sequence: CDR1 MNHNY, CDR2 SVGAGI (reference sequence). V dropped 7 bases and J dropped 2 bases, with 16 bases sitting between them. This CDR3 spans 15 amino acids. In nucleotides, the CDR3 is TGTGCCAGCATCAAAGGTGGGGGGAACACAGATACGCAGTATTTT. Amino acid sequence: CASIKGGGNTDTQYF.

V gene TRBV6-5 combines with J gene TRBJ1-5; D is unresolved. The CDR3 is 14 amino acids. Per germline, CDR1 MNHEY and CDR2 SVGAGI. V lost 2 bases, J lost 6 bases, and 11 bases lay in between. The CDR3 loop is CASSYIRDAQPQHF. Here the CDR3 DNA reads TGTGCCAGCAGTTACATCCGGGATGCTCAGCCCCAGCATTTT.

This clone was detected only once. The rearrangement links TRBV5-5 to TRBJ1-6, with D unclear. Trimming stripped 1 base from V and 6 bases from J, with 11 bases between. CDR3 size: 15 residues. Germline V gene data show CDR1 as SGHKS and CDR2 as YYEKEE (reference sequence). The CDR3 loop reads CASSLLISPNSPLHF. The CDR3, as DNA: TGTGCCAGCAGCTTGTTGATTTCCCCTAATTCACCCCTCCACTTT.

The chain combines TRBV6-4 with TRBJ1-2, with D perhaps TRBD1 (6 bases). CDR3 size: 13 residues. V was cut by 11 bases and J by 4 bases, with 17 bases left in between. Germline CDR1 MRHNA, CDR2 SNTAGT. Here the CDR3 DNA reads TGTGCCGTGGAGGGGGGAAGAGTCTATGGCTACACCTTC. Protein sequence: CAVEGGRVYGYTF.

The rearrangement links TRBV13 to TRBJ1-2; no clear D gene. V was trimmed by 5 bases and J by 2 bases, leaving 6 bases between them. This CDR3 is 12 amino acids long. Germline CDR1 reads PRHDT; CDR2 reads FYEKMQ (reference sequence). The CDR3 reads CASSRENYGYTF. The CDR3 DNA reads as TGTGCCAGCAGCCGGGAAAACTATGGCTACACCTTC.

The J gene is TRBJ1-1, the V gene TRBV7-9, with a tentative D call TRBD1 (6 bases). This CDR3 has 15 amino acids. Trimming took off 5 bases at V and 4 bases at J, with 17 bases between the two ends. Germline V gives CDR1 SEHNR, CDR2 FQNEAQ (reference sequence). In DNA form, the CDR3 reads TGTGCCAGCAGCGCGTTACAGGGCCTCGTCACTGAAGCTTTCTTT. This translates into CASSALQGLVTEAFF.

This clone came up once. The rearrangement joins TRBV19 to TRBJ2-7; D not certain. This CDR3 has 15 residues. CDR1 LNHDA and CDR2 SQIVND come from the germline V gene (reference sequence). V lost 1 base, J lost 1 base, and 11 bases lay in between. The CDR3 coding sequence is TGTGCCAGTAGTATAGGGTTCGCCAGTTCCTACGAGCAGTACTTC. Its protein product is CASSIGFASSYEQYF.

A few counts support this clone. The chain combines TRBV21-1 with TRBJ1-5. TRBV21-1 is a pseudogene segment. CDR3 length: 16 residues. CDR3 sequence reads: CASSKRHLDSNQPQHF. In DNA, the CDR3 is TGTGCCAGCAGCAAAAGGCACCTTGATAGCAATCAGCCCCAGCATTTT.

The CDR3: CASSTPPDSSYEQFF. The CDR3 region has the DNA TGTGCCAGTAGTACCCCCCCGGATAGTAGCTATGAGCAGTTCTTC. The chain joins TRBV19 to TRBJ2-1; D is ambiguous. Germline V lookup: CDR1 LNHDA, CDR2 SQIVND (reference sequence). The V end was cut by 4 bases, the J end by 8 bases, with 18 bases between. The CDR3 sequence is 15 residues long.

The chain has TRBV11-3 and TRBJ1-1; D is possibly TRBD1 (5 bases). The CDR3 length is 13 residues. V was shortened by 5 bases and J by 6 bases, with 13 bases between the two germline ends. Germline loops: CDR1 SGHNT, CDR2 YENEEA. In nucleotides, the CDR3 is TGTGCCAGCAGCGAATCACAGGTTTCTGAAGCTTTCTTT. Translating gives CASSESQVSEAFF. The entire variable domain, with the rest obtained from reference TRBV11-3 and TRBJ1-1, is as follows: EAGVVQSPRYKIIEKKQPVAFWCNPISGHNTLYWYLQNLGQGPELLIRYENEEAVDDSQLPKDRFSAERLKGVDSTLKIQPAELGDSAVYLCASSESQVSEAFFGQGTRLTVV.

The chain recombines TRBV7-2 with TRBJ2-7; 11 positions match TRBD1. The CDR3 totals 17 residues. Germline CDR1 SGHTA, CDR2 FQGNSA. V lost 1 base to trimming and J lost 3 bases; unmatched junction nucleotides: 8. CDR3 bases: TGTGCCAGCAGCTTAGGGTATGCAGGGACAGGGGGCTACGAGCAGTACTTC. This translates into CASSLGYAGTGGYEQYF.